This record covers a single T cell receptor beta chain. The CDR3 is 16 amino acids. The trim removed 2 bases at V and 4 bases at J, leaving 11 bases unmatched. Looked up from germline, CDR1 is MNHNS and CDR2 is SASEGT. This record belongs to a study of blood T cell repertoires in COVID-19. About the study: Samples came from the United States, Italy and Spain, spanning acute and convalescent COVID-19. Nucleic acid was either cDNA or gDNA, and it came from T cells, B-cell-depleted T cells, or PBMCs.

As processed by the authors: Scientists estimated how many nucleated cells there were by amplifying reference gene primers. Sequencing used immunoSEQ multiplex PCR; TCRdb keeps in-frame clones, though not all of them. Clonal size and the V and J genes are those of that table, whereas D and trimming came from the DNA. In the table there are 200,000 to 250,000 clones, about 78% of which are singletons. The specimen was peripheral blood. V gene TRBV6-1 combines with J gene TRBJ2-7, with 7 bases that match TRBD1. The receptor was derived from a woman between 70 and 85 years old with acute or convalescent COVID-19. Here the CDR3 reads CASSEFLSGTDYEQYF. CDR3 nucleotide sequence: TGTGCCAGCAGTGAATTTCTATCCGGGACAGATTACGAGCAGTACTTC.